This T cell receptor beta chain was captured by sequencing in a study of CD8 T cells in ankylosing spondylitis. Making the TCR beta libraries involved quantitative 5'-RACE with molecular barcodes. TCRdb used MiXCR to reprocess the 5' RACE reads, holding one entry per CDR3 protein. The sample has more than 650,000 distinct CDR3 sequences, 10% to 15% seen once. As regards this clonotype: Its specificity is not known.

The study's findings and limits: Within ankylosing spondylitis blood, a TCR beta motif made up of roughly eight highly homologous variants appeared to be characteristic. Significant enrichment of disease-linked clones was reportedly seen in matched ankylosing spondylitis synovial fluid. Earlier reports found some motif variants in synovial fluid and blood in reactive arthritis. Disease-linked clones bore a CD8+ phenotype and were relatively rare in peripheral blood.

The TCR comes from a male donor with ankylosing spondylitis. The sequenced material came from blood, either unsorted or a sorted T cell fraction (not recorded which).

The CDR3, as DNA: TGTGCCAGCAGTTTTAGTCGGGGAAACGAGCAGTACTTC. Residues: CASSFSRGNEQYF. The chain carries TRBV12-3 or TRBV12-4 and TRBJ2-7; a possible D gene is TRBD2 (5 bases). This CDR3 has 13 residues. Trimming pared 3 bases from V and 5 bases from J, leaving 11 bases between.